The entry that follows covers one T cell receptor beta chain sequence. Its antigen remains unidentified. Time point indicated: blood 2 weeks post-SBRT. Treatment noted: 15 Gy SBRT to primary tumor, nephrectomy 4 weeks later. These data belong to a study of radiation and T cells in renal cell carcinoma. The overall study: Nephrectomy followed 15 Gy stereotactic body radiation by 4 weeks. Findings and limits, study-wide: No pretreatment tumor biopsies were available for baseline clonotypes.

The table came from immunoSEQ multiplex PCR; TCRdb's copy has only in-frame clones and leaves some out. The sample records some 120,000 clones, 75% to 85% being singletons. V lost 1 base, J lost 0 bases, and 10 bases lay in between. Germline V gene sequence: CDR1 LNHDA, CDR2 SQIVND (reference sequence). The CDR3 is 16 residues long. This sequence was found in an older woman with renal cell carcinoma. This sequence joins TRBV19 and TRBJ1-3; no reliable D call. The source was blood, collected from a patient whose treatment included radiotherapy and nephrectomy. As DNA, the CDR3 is TGTGCCAGTAGTATAGGAAGGCGAAGCTCTGGAAACACCATATATTTT. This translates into CASSIGRRSSGNTIYF.